This T cell receptor beta chain was sequenced during a study of blood T cells in healthy people across ages. Donation came from healthy Caucasian individuals in Russia who were aged about 6 to 100. Collection of about 9.4 milliliters of peripheral blood was performed for each donor. Together with a sample-barcoded 5' primer, a J-beta primer mix was included in a second PCR lasting about 6 to 11 cycles. MiXCR was run by TCRdb on the 5' RACE reads, yielding one entry per CDR3 protein. The sample gives about 1.1 million distinct CDR3 sequences, around two fifths of which show up once; 10% to 15% is in the top ten. General study points: Donor CMV infection status was unknown, possibly confounding age-related changes in expanded clonotypes.

Details on this clonotype: Its antigen is still unknown.

This CDR3 comprises 14 residues. From germline, CDR1 is DFQATT and CDR2 SNEGSKA (reference sequence). Trimming took off 6 bases at V and 8 bases at J, with 19 bases between the two ends. This rearrangement joins TRBV20-1 to TRBJ1-4; a weak D match, TRBD1 (5 bases). This TCR was sampled from a man aged 18-30 years in good health. Sequenced material: blood. The CDR3 is CSAGKAGRREKLFF. DNA of the CDR3: TGCAGTGCCGGGAAAGCAGGGCGTCGGGAAAAACTGTTTTTT.